This T cell receptor (beta chain) was captured by sequencing in a study of beta chain features in type 1 diabetes. Germline lookup yields CDR1 SEHNR and CDR2 FQNEAQ (reference sequence). There are 16 residues in the CDR3. Trimming at V came to 6 bases and at J to 5 bases, leaving 10 bases not matched to a gene. The authors reverse transcribed all of the isolated RNA, so sequencing captured expressed TCRB transcripts. Only in-frame clones appear in the TCRdb table, and some are missing; sequencing was by immunoSEQ multiplex PCR. The sample contains about 340,000 clones, approximately 13% of which appear only once. Broader study findings: More deletions and fewer insertions at VDJ junctions were seen in type 1 diabetes patients. Type 1 diabetes patients had moderately but significantly shorter TCRB CDR3s in all four CD4+ subsets.

Naive, central memory, regulatory and stem cell-like memory cells within the CD4+ compartment were sorted using CD45RO/CCR7/CD25/CD127/CD95/CD27. On this clone: Its target is not known.

The sample comprised naive CD4+ T cells from blood. The gene calls are TRBV7-9 and TRBJ2-5; 12 positions agree with TRBD2. This clonotype originated in a woman between 18 and 29 years old with type 1 diabetes. The DNA of the CDR3 is TGTGCCAGCAGTGCTAGCGGGAGGGTTGTTACGGAGACCCAGTACTTC. Translating it yields CASSASGRVVTETQYF.